These 3 T cell receptor beta chains were all obtained from the same sample, sequenced in a study of T cells in Graves' hyperthyroidism and ophthalmopathy (dated by TCRdb to between 2018 and 2021). The library came from multiplex PCR. Sequencing used an Illumina HiSeq 2000. Amplification of TCR beta CDR3 regions was carried out from RNA transcripts. The TCR CDR3 was subjected to a first round of RT-PCR using the HTBI primer set and the Qiagen OneStep RT-PCR kit. TCRdb trimmed public reads at Q25 via fastp, called clones via MiXCR and kept in-frame beta chains. Every CDR3 protein is listed once, alongside the most common genes and DNA of its rows. Counted in this sample were 700,000 or so distinct CDR3 sequences; about 17% of them appeared once. The ten most abundant clones make up roughly 8% of the sample. Material for sequencing was blood. These receptors were collected from a man between 18 and 35 years old with Graves' hyperthyroidism.

There are many counts of this clonotype. This chain uses TRBV20-1 with TRBJ2-7; D is ambiguous. The CDR3 totals 11 residues. The germline V gene has CDR1 DFQATT and CDR2 SNEGSKA (reference sequence). V was clipped by 5 bases and J by 6 bases, with 11 bases between them. CDR3 bases: TGCAGTGCTGTCACCGTCCGCGAGCAGTACTTC. Residues: CSAVTVREQYF.

The genes are TRBV24-1 and TRBJ2-1, with 7 bases aligning to TRBD2. Trimming cost V 4 bases and J 6 bases; bases outside gene matches: 2. CDR3 length: 13 amino acids. Germline CDR1 reads KGHDR; CDR2 reads SFDVKD. The CDR3 DNA reads as TGTGCCACCAGTGACCGCGGGGGCAATGAGCAGTTCTTC. Its protein product is CATSDRGGNEQFF.

The rearrangement uses TRBV12-3 or TRBV12-4 and TRBJ1-1; D not resolved. This CDR3 has 16 amino acids. V shed 6 bases and J shed 1 base, with 18 bases lying between them. The CDR3 DNA sequence: TGTGCCAGCAGCCCGCGAGCGAGGACGAGGAACACTGAAGCTTTCTTT. Protein sequence: CASSPRARTRNTEAFF.